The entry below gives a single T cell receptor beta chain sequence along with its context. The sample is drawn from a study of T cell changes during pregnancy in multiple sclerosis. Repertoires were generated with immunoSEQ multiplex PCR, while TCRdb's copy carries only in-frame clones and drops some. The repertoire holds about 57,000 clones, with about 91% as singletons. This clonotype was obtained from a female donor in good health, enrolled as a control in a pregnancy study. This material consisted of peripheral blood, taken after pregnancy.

The chain's CDR3 is CALAGGADNEQFF. Here the CDR3 DNA reads TGTGCCCTAGCGGGGGGCGCCGACAATGAGCAGTTCTTC. The chain combines TRBV7-8 with TRBJ2-1; TRBD2 matches at 11 bases. The V gene's germline CDR1 is SGHVS and CDR2 FQNEAQ. This CDR3 spans 13 amino acids. Germline trimming cut 11 bases from V and 5 bases from J; bases unmatched to any gene: 5. Together with reference TRBV7-8 and TRBJ2-1, the CDR3 gives the full variable domain: GAGVSQSPRYKVAKRGQDVALRCDPISGHVSLFWYQQALGQGPEFLTYFQNEAQLDKSGLPSDRFFAERPEGSVSTLKIQRTQQEDSAVYLCALAGGADNEQFFGPGTRLTVL.